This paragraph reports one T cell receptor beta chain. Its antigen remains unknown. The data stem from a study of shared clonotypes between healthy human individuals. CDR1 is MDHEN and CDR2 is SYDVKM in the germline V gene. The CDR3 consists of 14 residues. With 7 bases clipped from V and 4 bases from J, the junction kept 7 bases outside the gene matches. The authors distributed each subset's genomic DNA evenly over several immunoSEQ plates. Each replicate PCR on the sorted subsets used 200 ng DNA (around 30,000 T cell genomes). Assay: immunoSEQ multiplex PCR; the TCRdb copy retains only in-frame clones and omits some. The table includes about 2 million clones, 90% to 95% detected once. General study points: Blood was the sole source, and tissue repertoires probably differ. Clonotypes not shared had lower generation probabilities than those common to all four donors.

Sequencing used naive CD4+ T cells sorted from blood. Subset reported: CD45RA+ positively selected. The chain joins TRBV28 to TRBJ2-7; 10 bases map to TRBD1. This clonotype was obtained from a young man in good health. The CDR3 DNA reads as TGTGCCAGCAAAAAGGGACAGGGGACTTACGAGCAGTACTTC. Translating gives CASKKGQGTYEQYF. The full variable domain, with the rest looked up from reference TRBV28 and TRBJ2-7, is DVKVTQSSRYLVKRTGEKVFLECVQDMDHENMFWYRQDPGLGLRLIYFSYDVKMKEKGDIPEGYSVSREKKERFSLILESASTNQTSMYLCASKKGQGTYEQYFGPGTRLTVT.